These 30 T cell receptor beta chains came from one sample sequenced in a study of blood T cell repertoires in COVID-19. Only in-frame clones appear in the TCRdb table, and some are missing; sequencing was by immunoSEQ multiplex PCR. Of under 150,000 clones listed, more than 90% are singletons. The sequenced sample consisted of peripheral blood. The receptor source for this set is a man in his fifties or sixties with COVID-19, enrolled during active disease.

The V and J genes are TRBV4-3 and TRBJ1-1, with TRBD1 as a possible D gene (6 bases). This CDR3 is built from 16 residues. V was clipped by 4 bases and J by 1 base, with 16 bases between them. Germline CDR1 reads LGHNA; CDR2 reads YSLEER. This chain's CDR3 is CASSRGWARGNTEAFF. DNA for the CDR3: TGCGCCAGCAGCCGAGGTTGGGCCAGGGGGAACACTGAAGCTTTCTTT.

The chain recombines TRBV12-3 or TRBV12-4 with TRBJ1-2, with 8 nucleotides matching TRBD1. The CDR3 is 12 amino acids. V was pared by 6 bases and J by 9 bases, with 6 bases of the junction left unmatched. The CDR3 is CASSLQGESYTF. CDR3 bases: TGTGCCAGCAGCCTACAGGGGGAAAGCTACACCTTC.

V gene TRBV7-2 combines with J gene TRBJ2-1; 7 nucleotides match TRBD2. Germline-derived CDR1 and CDR2 are SGHTA and FQGNSA. The junction had 8 bases not matched to a gene; V was cut back by 5 bases and J by 4 bases. The CDR3 totals 15 residues. The CDR3 coding sequence is TGTGCCAGCAGCGTCCATACTAGCGCATACAATGAGCAGTTCTTC. Translated: CASSVHTSAYNEQFF.

The V gene is TRBV12-5, the J gene TRBJ1-2, with 9 positions matching TRBD1. The CDR3 extends over 17 amino acids. V was clipped by 0 bases and J by 3 bases; unmatched bases: 8. Germline values: CDR1 LGHNT, CDR2 FRNRAP. For the CDR3, the DNA is TGTGCTAGTGGTTTGGTGCTGGGGACAGGGTTATACTATGGCTACACCTTC. Encoded protein: CASGLVLGTGLYYGYTF.

V usage is TRBV3-1 (or the pseudogene TRBV3-2) and J usage is TRBJ2-7, with TRBD2 matching 8 bases. Germline V CDR1 and CDR2: LGHDT, YNNKEL (reference sequence). V shed 2 bases, J shed 6 bases, and the junction held 6 bases outside the gene matches. CDR3 length: 14 amino acids. The CDR3 loop is CASSQTREGGEQYF. The DNA of the CDR3 is TGTGCCAGCAGCCAAACCCGGGAGGGAGGCGAGCAGTACTTC.

This chain connects TRBV6-5 to TRBJ2-1; D possibly corresponds to TRBD1 (5 bases). V was shortened by 5 bases and J by 7 bases, with 18 bases between the two germline ends. The CDR3 runs 15 residues. CDR1 MNHEY and CDR2 SVGAGI come from the germline V gene. CDR3 DNA sequence: TGTGCCAGCAGTCCCTTAGGGGCAGGGCGAAATGAGCAGTTCTTC. Translating it yields CASSPLGAGRNEQFF.

The chain couples TRBV7-9 to TRBJ1-4; D is undetermined. The germline V and J ends were trimmed by 5 bases and 4 bases, with 5 bases remaining between them. This CDR3 has 12 amino acids. From germline, CDR1 is SEHNR and CDR2 FQNEAQ (reference sequence). The CDR3 region is CASSAGNEKLFF. CDR3 nucleotides: TGTGCCAGCAGCGCGGGTAATGAAAAACTGTTTTTT.

J is TRBJ2-1 and V is TRBV7-9; D is unresolved. Trimming took off 2 bases at V and 10 bases at J, with 3 bases between the two ends. The CDR3 has 10 residues. Looked up from germline, CDR1 is SEHNR and CDR2 is FQNEAQ (reference sequence). The CDR3 bases are TGTGCCAGCAGCTTACAGGAGCAGTTCTTC. The encoded protein is CASSLQEQFF.

V gene TRBV5-5 combines with J gene TRBJ2-7; 8 nucleotides line up with TRBD1. The J segment lost 2 bases and the V segment lost 4 bases, leaving 5 bases of the junction unmatched. This CDR3 contains 14 residues. Germline-derived CDR1 and CDR2 are SGHKS and YYEKEE (reference sequence). The CDR3 sequence: CASSIAGGPYEQYF. The CDR3 DNA is TGTGCCAGCAGCATAGCAGGGGGCCCCTACGAGCAGTACTTC.

This clone was seen a few times. The gene calls are TRBV25-1 and TRBJ2-7; perhaps TRBD2 as D (5 bases). Germline-derived CDR1 and CDR2 are MGHDK and SYGVNS. With 3 bases removed from V and 5 bases from J, the gap between germline ends came to 14 bases. CDR3 length: 14 amino acids. DNA of the CDR3: TGTGCCAGCAGTGATGGAGGCTTTAGGAACGAGCAGTACTTC. Amino acid sequence: CASSDGGFRNEQYF.

The rearrangement joins TRBV5-1 to TRBJ1-1; D gene uncertain. The CDR3 totals 13 residues. The V gene's germline CDR1 is SGHRS and CDR2 YFSETQ. V lost 0 bases, J lost 5 bases, and 8 bases lay in between. CDR3 in DNA: TGCGCCAGCAGCTTGGGGAGTCGGACTGAAGCTTTCTTT. The encoded protein is CASSLGSRTEAFF.

The chain uses TRBV13 and TRBJ2-7; D not certain. Looked up from germline, CDR1 is PRHDT and CDR2 is FYEKMQ (reference sequence). This CDR3 contains 13 residues. V was cut by 5 bases and J by 0 bases, with 8 bases left in between. CDR3 sequence (DNA): TGTGCCAGCAGCCCACTATTCTCCTACGAGCAGTACTTC. Amino acid sequence: CASSPLFSYEQYF.

This chain joins TRBV7-8 and TRBJ2-3, with 7 bases matching TRBD1. V shed 5 bases and J 3 bases; nucleotides not matched to a gene: 17. The CDR3 consists of 18 residues. Germline CDR1 and CDR2: SGHVS and FQNEAQ. In DNA form, the CDR3 reads TGTGCCAGCAGCACCCCTTGGACAGGCCTCTCAGGGACAGATACGCAGTATTTT. This encodes CASSTPWTGLSGTDTQYF.

V is TRBV19 and J is TRBJ2-3; 11 nucleotides align to TRBD2. V gave up 8 bases and J gave up 5 bases; unmatched junction bases: 21. This CDR3 contains 19 residues. Germline CDR1 LNHDA, CDR2 SQIVND (reference sequence). CDR3 sequence (DNA): TGTGCCAGTTCGACTTCGCTAGCGGGAGGCTTCGGAGAGAGAGATACGCAGTATTTT. It is translated as CASSTSLAGGFGERDTQYF.

This rearrangement joins TRBV5-1 to TRBJ2-1; TRBD2 matches 9 bases. This CDR3 region has 16 residues. With 0 bases clipped from V and 4 bases from J, the junction kept 5 bases outside the gene matches. Germline V gene sequence: CDR1 SGHRS, CDR2 YFSETQ. The CDR3 DNA is TGCGCCAGCAGCTTGGAGGCGGGAGGGCCTTACAATGAGCAGTTCTTC. It is translated as CASSLEAGGPYNEQFF.

The chain is built from TRBV19 and TRBJ1-2; 10 bases line up with TRBD1. Germline values: CDR1 LNHDA, CDR2 SQIVND (reference sequence). This CDR3 is built from 15 residues. V shed 3 bases and J 4 bases; nucleotides not matched to a gene: 5. The CDR3 DNA follows: TGTGCCAGTAGTATTCGGACAGGGGGATTCTATGGCTACACCTTC. Its translation is CASSIRTGGFYGYTF.

J is TRBJ1-3 and V is TRBV18, with a possible D match to TRBD1 (5 bases). CDR3 length: 16 amino acids. Germline lookup yields CDR1 KGHSH and CDR2 LQKENI. Trimming removed 3 bases at V and 0 bases at J, with 12 bases between. In nucleotides, the CDR3 is TGTGCCAGCTCACCGGGTTCGGGGGACTCTGGAAACACCATATATTTT. Its protein is CASSPGSGDSGNTIYF.

The gene calls are TRBV3-1 (or the pseudogene TRBV3-2) and TRBJ2-7; 13 bases agree with TRBD2. The CDR3 has 17 amino acids. Germline CDR1 LGHDT, CDR2 YNNKEL (reference sequence). After removal of 1 base from V and 4 bases from J, the junction contained 7 bases not matched to a gene. CDR3 sequence (DNA): TGTGCCAGCAGCCAAGCTAGGACTAGCGGGAGTAGGTACGAGCAGTACTTC. Protein product: CASSQARTSGSRYEQYF.

This chain uses TRBV7-9 with TRBJ1-4; D is ambiguous. The CDR3 runs to 15 residues. V lost 1 base and J 1 base, leaving 7 bases between the germline ends. Germline lookup yields CDR1 SEHNR and CDR2 FQNEAQ (reference sequence). Here the CDR3 reads CASSLVAGTNEKLFF. The CDR3 DNA reads as TGTGCCAGCAGCTTAGTCGCCGGAACTAATGAAAAACTGTTTTTT. The whole variable domain, filled in from reference TRBV7-9 and TRBJ1-4, reads DTGVSQNPRHKITKRGQNVTFRCDPISEHNRLYWYRQTLGQGPEFLTYFQNEAQLEKSRLLSDRFSAERPKGSFSTLEIQRTEQGDSAMYLCASSLVAGTNEKLFFGSGTQLSVL.

This rearrangement joins TRBV11-1 to TRBJ2-1; D is perhaps TRBD2 (6 bases). Trimming stripped 5 bases from V and 1 base from J, with 15 bases between. Germline V gives CDR1 SGHAT, CDR2 FQDESV (reference sequence). This CDR3 spans 16 amino acids. The CDR3 DNA reads TGTGCCAGCAGCCCTACCCGGGAGACGTCCTACAATGAGCAGTTCTTC. It yields the protein CASSPTRETSYNEQFF. The full variable domain, completed using reference TRBV11-1 and TRBJ2-1, is EAEVAQSPRYKITEKSQAVAFWCDPISGHATLYWYRQILGQGPELLVQFQDESVVDDSQLPKDRFSAERLKGVDSTLKIQPAELGDSAMYLCASSPTRETSYNEQFFGPGTRLTVL.

The chain carries TRBV7-3 and TRBJ2-2, with D possibly TRBD2 on 5 matching bases. CDR1 and CDR2 (germline): SGHTA, FQGTGA. CDR3 length: 14 residues. The V end was cut by 2 bases, the J end by 4 bases, with 8 bases between. CDR3: CASSLGLSTGELFF. The CDR3 DNA follows: TGTGCCAGCAGCTTAGGACTCAGCACCGGGGAGCTGTTTTTT. Full variable domain (remainder filled in from reference TRBV7-3 and TRBJ2-2): GAGVSQTPSNKVTEKGKYVELRCDPISGHTALYWYRQSLGQGPEFLIYFQGTGAADDSGLPNDRFFAVRPEGSVSTLKIQRTERGDSAVYLCASSLGLSTGELFFGEGSRLTVL.

The chain has TRBV5-1 and TRBJ1-2; possibly TRBD1 for D (6 bases). This CDR3 contains 13 residues. V lost 0 bases to trimming and J lost 8 bases, with 11 bases between them. Germline assignment: CDR1 SGHRS and CDR2 YFSETQ. DNA for the CDR3: TGCGCCAGCAGCTTGGGACAGGCCCAGGGCTACACCTTC. This translates into CASSLGQAQGYTF.

The chain is built from TRBV3-1 (or the pseudogene TRBV3-2) and TRBJ2-5, with D perhaps matching TRBD1 (6 bases). Germline V CDR1 and CDR2: LGHDT, YNNKEL (reference sequence). V lost 1 base and J 6 bases, leaving 12 bases between the germline ends. This CDR3 is built from 14 residues. The CDR3 region is CASSQVYQGQTQYF. For the CDR3, the DNA is TGTGCCAGCAGCCAAGTGTACCAGGGGCAGACCCAGTACTTC.

The chain is built from TRBV9 and TRBJ2-5, with 7 bases fitting TRBD2. The length of the CDR3 is 14 residues. Germline CDR1 and CDR2: SGDLS and YYNGEE. The V segment lost 4 bases and the J segment 4 bases; nucleotides outside the gene matches: 7. The CDR3 sequence is CASSMSGDRETQYF. The CDR3 DNA sequence: TGTGCCAGCAGCATGAGCGGGGACCGAGAGACCCAGTACTTC. Combining the CDR3 with reference TRBV9 and TRBJ2-5 gives the whole variable domain DSGVTQTPKHLITATGQRVTLRCSPRSGDLSVYWYQQSLDQGLQFLIQYYNGEERAKGNILERFSAQQFPDLHSELNLSSLELGDSALYFCASSMSGDRETQYFGPGTRLLVL.

This clone has only a few counts. This sequence joins TRBV24-1 and TRBJ2-4, with 12 bases lining up with TRBD1. Germline CDR1 is KGHDR and CDR2 is SFDVKD. CDR3 size: 16 residues. The junction had 9 bases not matched to a gene; V was cut back by 5 bases and J by 8 bases. In nucleotides, the CDR3 is TGTGCCACCAGTGCCGGGACAGGGGGCAGGGGTGACATTCAGTACTTC. This codes for CATSAGTGGRGDIQYF.

This clone was found once. The chain links TRBV2 to TRBJ1-5; TRBD1 matches at 8 bases. V was pared by 6 bases and J by 6 bases, with 1 base of the junction left unmatched. Per germline, CDR1 SNHLY and CDR2 FYNNEI. The CDR3 runs to 12 residues. The CDR3 DNA is TGTGCCAGCAGACAGGGGGGTCAGCCCCAGCATTTT. Translating it yields CASRQGGQPQHF.

This clone was picked up one time. V and J are TRBV29-1 and TRBJ1-1; the D gene is possibly TRBD1 (6 bases). CDR1 is SQVTM, CDR2 ANQGSEA, per germline. The V gene lost 6 bases and the J gene lost 10 bases, with 18 bases spanning the gap. This CDR3 contains 12 residues. This chain's CDR3 is CSVDTGLVVAFF. Here the CDR3 DNA reads TGCAGCGTCGATACAGGGTTAGTTGTAGCTTTCTTT.

Notes on this clone: At one of its ends the junction is not consistent with the germline gene, which may arise from a read error. This chain's CDR3 is CASSSGLAGLTSTDTQYF. The DNA of the CDR3 is TGTGCCAGCAGTAGTGGACTAGCGGGCCTTACTAGCACAGATACGCAGTATTTT. The chain has TRBV19 and TRBJ2-3; 11 bases fit TRBD2. The CDR3 extends over 18 amino acids. CDR1 and CDR2 (germline): LNHDA, SQIVND (reference sequence). The full variable domain, with the rest looked up from reference TRBV19 and TRBJ2-3, is DGGITQSPKYLFRKEGQNVTLSCEQNLNHDAMYWYRQDPGQGLRLIYYSQIVNDFQKGDIAEGYSVSREKKESFPLTVTSAQKNPTAFYLCASSSGLAGLTSTDTQYFGPGTRLTVL.

A note on this clone: This sample also contains other DNA sequences that code for the same CDR3. The chain combines TRBV19 with TRBJ2-1; TRBD2 is a possible D gene (6 bases). From germline, CDR1 is LNHDA and CDR2 SQIVND (reference sequence). This CDR3 is built from 13 residues. Trimming took off 6 bases at V and 0 bases at J, with 6 bases between the two ends. The CDR3 DNA follows: TGTGCCAGTAGCGGGAGCTCCTACAATGAGCAGTTCTTC. It encodes CASSGSSYNEQFF.

The CDR3: CASSSNRDEQYF. CDR3 nucleotides: TGTGCCAGCAGCTCGAACAGGGACGAGCAGTACTTC. This rearrangement joins TRBV7-9 to TRBJ2-7; tentative D call: TRBD1 (6 bases). In germline, CDR1 is SEHNR, CDR2 FQNEAQ (reference sequence). The CDR3 totals 12 residues. V lost 4 bases and J lost 5, with 9 bases in between.